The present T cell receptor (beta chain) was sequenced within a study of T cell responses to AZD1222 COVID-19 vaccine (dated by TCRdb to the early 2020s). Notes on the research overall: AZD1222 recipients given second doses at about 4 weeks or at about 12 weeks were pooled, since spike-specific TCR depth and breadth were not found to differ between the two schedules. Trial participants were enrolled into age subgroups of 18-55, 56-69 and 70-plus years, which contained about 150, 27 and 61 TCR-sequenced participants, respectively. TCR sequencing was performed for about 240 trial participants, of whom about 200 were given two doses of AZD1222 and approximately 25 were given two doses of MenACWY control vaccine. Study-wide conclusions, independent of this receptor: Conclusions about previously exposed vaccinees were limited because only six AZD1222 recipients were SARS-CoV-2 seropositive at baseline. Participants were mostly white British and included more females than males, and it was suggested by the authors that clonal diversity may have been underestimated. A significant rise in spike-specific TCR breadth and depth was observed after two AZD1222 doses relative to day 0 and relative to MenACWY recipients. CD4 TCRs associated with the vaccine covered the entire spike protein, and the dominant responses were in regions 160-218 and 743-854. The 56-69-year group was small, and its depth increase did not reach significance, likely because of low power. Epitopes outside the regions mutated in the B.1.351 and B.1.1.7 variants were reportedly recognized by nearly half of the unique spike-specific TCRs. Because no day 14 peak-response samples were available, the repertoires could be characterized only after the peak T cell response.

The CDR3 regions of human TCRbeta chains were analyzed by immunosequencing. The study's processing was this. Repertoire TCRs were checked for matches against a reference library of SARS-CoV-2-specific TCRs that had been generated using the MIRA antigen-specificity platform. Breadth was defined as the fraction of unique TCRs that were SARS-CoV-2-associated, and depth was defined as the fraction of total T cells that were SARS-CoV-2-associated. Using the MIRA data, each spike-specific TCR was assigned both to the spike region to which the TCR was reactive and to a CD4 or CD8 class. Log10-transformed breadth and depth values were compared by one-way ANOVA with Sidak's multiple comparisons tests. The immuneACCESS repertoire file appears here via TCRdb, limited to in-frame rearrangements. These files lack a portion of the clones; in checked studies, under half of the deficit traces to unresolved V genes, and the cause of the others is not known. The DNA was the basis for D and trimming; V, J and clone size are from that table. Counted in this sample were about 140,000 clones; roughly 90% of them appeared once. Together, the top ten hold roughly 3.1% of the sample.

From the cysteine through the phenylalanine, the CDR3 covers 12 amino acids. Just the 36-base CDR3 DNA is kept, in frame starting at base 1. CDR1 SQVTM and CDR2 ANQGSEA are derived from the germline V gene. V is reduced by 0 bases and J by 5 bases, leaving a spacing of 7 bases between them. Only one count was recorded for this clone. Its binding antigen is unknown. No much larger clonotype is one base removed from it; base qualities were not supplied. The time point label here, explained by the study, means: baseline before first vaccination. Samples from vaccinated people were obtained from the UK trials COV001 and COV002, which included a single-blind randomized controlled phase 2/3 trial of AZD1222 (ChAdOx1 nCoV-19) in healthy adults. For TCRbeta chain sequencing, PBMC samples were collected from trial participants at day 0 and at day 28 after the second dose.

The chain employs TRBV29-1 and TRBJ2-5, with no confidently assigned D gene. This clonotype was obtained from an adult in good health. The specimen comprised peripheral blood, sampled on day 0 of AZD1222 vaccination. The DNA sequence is TGCAGCGTTGAAGAAAGACGGGAGACCCAGTACTTC. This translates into CSVEERRETQYF.